This passage covers 24 T cell receptor beta chains from one sample sequenced in a study of cytomegalovirus exposure and HLA in healthy donors. PCR was performed using 60 Vbeta and 13 Jbeta primers. Repertoires were generated with immunoSEQ multiplex PCR, while TCRdb's copy carries only in-frame clones and drops some. This table has 150,000 to 200,000 clones, roughly 82% appearing once. Sequences were obtained from PBMCs. The receptors shown here come from a man aged 50 to 60 in good health and CMV-seropositive.

The V and J genes are TRBV9 and TRBJ1-6, with 9 bases lining up with TRBD1. The V gene end was trimmed by 4 bases and the J gene end by 8 bases; junction bases not matched to a gene: 4. This CDR3 is built from 14 residues. CDR1 and CDR2 (germline): SGDLS, YYNGEE. For the CDR3, the DNA is TGTGCCAGCAGCACGACAGGGGGGGATTCACCCCTCCACTTT. It is translated as CASSTTGGDSPLHF.

The genes are TRBV2 and TRBJ1-2; a weak D match, TRBD1 (5 bases). CDR3 size: 14 residues. CDR1 and CDR2 from the germline V gene are SNHLY and FYNNEI. Between the trimmed V and J ends, which lost 4 bases and 1 base, there was a span of 10 bases. For the CDR3, the DNA is TGTGCCAGCAGTGCGACAGCCGTTAACTATGGCTACACCTTC. Translating gives CASSATAVNYGYTF. The full variable domain, its missing parts supplied by reference TRBV2 and TRBJ1-2, is EPEVTQTPSHQVTQMGQEVILRCVPISNHLYFYWYRQILGQKVEFLVSFYNNEISEKSEIFDDQFSVERPDGSNFTLKIRSTKLEDSAMYFCASSATAVNYGYTFGSGTRLTVV.

This rearrangement joins TRBV7-3 to TRBJ1-2; D is possibly TRBD1 (5 bases). Germline values: CDR1 SGHTA, CDR2 FQGTGA. The CDR3 is made up of 13 amino acids. Trimming stripped 2 bases from V and 6 bases from J, with 10 bases between. The CDR3 here is CASSLSQGNGYTF. CDR3 bases: TGTGCCAGCAGCTTATCCCAGGGAAATGGCTACACCTTC.

V and J are TRBV5-5 and TRBJ2-2; the match to TRBD2 covers 8 bases. After removal of 6 bases from V and 7 bases from J, the junction contained 8 bases not matched to a gene. Germline CDR1 reads SGHKS; CDR2 reads YYEKEE (reference sequence). The CDR3 is made up of 14 amino acids. The CDR3 DNA reads as TGTGCCAGCACCCCCTGGACTAGCAACGGGGAGCTGTTTTTT. Translating it yields CASTPWTSNGELFF.

V is TRBV7-9 and J is TRBJ2-3; 11 nucleotides agree with TRBD1. Trimming cost V 4 bases and J 0 bases; bases outside gene matches: 3. CDR1 is SEHNR, CDR2 FQNEAQ, per germline (reference sequence). The CDR3 contains 16 residues. The CDR3 nucleotides are TGTGCCAGCAGCTCTGGGACAGGGGGAAGCACAGATACGCAGTATTTT. Its translation is CASSSGTGGSTDTQYF.

This chain links TRBV28 with TRBJ2-1, with a tentative D call TRBD2 (6 bases). Trimming pared 6 bases from V and 7 bases from J, leaving 16 bases between. Germline-derived CDR1 and CDR2 are MDHEN and SYDVKM. This CDR3 is built from 14 residues. The DNA for the CDR3 is TGTGCCAGCAGCTCCGCCTGGCGGGAAAATGAGCAGTTCTTC. Translation: CASSSAWRENEQFF.

The chain employs TRBV6-6 and TRBJ2-7, with TRBD1 identical over 10 bases. The CDR3 covers 15 residues. Looked up from germline, CDR1 is MNHNY and CDR2 is SVGAGI (reference sequence). After removal of 5 bases from V and 4 bases from J, the junction contained 8 bases not matched to a gene. DNA of the CDR3: TGTGCCAGCAGTCGGGACAGGGGAAGTGGATACGAGCAGTACGTC. Translating gives CASSRDRGSGYEQYV.

J is TRBJ2-2 and V is TRBV27; no clear D gene. Between the trimmed V and J ends, which lost 0 bases and 4 bases, there was a span of 3 bases. Germline loops: CDR1 MNHEY, CDR2 SMNVEV (reference sequence). This CDR3 spans 13 amino acids. For the CDR3, the DNA is TGTGCCAGCAGTTTATCGGCCACCGGGGAGCTGTTTTTT. This sequence encodes CASSLSATGELFF.

This clone was detected only a few times. The chain has TRBV6-1 and TRBJ2-5, with D perhaps matching TRBD2 (6 bases). Germline V gene data show CDR1 as MNHNS and CDR2 as SASEGT. The CDR3 runs 15 residues. V was cut by 0 bases and J by 2 bases, with 10 bases left in between. The CDR3 protein is CASSEARTTQETQYF. In nucleotides, the CDR3 is TGTGCCAGCAGTGAAGCTAGGACTACTCAAGAGACCCAGTACTTC.

This clone was seen a few times. V usage is TRBV27 and J usage is TRBJ2-4, with 9 bases matching TRBD1. The J segment lost 3 bases and the V segment lost 6 bases, leaving 6 bases of the junction unmatched. Looked up from germline, CDR1 is MNHEY and CDR2 is SMNVEV (reference sequence). The CDR3 is 15 residues long. In nucleotides, the CDR3 is TGTGCCAGCAGCCCACAGGGGGCGCTCAAAAACATTCAGTACTTC. It translates to CASSPQGALKNIQYF.

V and J are TRBV27 and TRBJ2-4; D is possibly TRBD2 (5 bases). V was shortened by 4 bases and J by 11 bases, with 21 bases between the two germline ends. The CDR3 is 15 residues long. Germline assignment: CDR1 MNHEY and CDR2 SMNVEV (reference sequence). CDR3 sequence reads: CASSSAGGRLQFQYF. CDR3 DNA sequence: TGTGCCAGCAGTTCCGCAGGAGGACGACTCCAATTTCAGTACTTC.

The chain joins TRBV19 to TRBJ1-1; D is perhaps TRBD1 (6 bases). The CDR3 has 15 residues. Germline loops: CDR1 LNHDA, CDR2 SQIVND (reference sequence). V was trimmed by 5 bases and J by 1 base, leaving 14 bases between them. CDR3 coding DNA: TGTGCCAGTAGTCCCTGGACAGTTAAGAACACTGAAGCTTTCTTT. It is translated as CASSPWTVKNTEAFF. The full variable domain, with the rest looked up from reference TRBV19 and TRBJ1-1, is DGGITQSPKYLFRKEGQNVTLSCEQNLNHDAMYWYRQDPGQGLRLIYYSQIVNDFQKGDIAEGYSVSREKKESFPLTVTSAQKNPTAFYLCASSPWTVKNTEAFFGQGTRLTVV.

This clone was seen more than once but under ten times. The chain employs TRBV19 and TRBJ1-5; 11 nucleotides line up with TRBD1. The length of the CDR3 is 19 residues. Germline CDR1 LNHDA, CDR2 SQIVND (reference sequence). Unmatched junction bases numbered 18, after V lost 10 bases and J lost 1 base. Written as DNA, the CDR3 is TGTGCCACTGCTTACTTTCCCGGGACAGGGGGGAACAGCAATCAGCCCCAGCATTTT. Translating it yields CATAYFPGTGGNSNQPQHF.

The chain employs TRBV29-1 and TRBJ2-3; 9 nucleotides line up with TRBD2. The CDR3 has 17 amino acids. Germline values: CDR1 SQVTM, CDR2 ANQGSEA. Unmatched junction bases numbered 11, after V lost 4 bases and J lost 0 bases. The CDR3 loop is CSVVAGGIGYSTDTQYF. The CDR3 DNA sequence: TGCAGCGTTGTCGCGGGGGGGATTGGATATAGCACAGATACGCAGTATTTT.

The chain has TRBV12-5 and TRBJ1-1; D gene uncertain. Looked up from germline, CDR1 is LGHNT and CDR2 is FRNRAP. The CDR3 loop spans 13 amino acids. Between the trimmed V and J ends, which lost 2 bases and 8 bases, there was a span of 12 bases. CDR3 sequence reads: CASGLSFGSEAFF. In DNA, the CDR3 is TGTGCTAGTGGTTTGTCATTCGGGAGCGAAGCTTTCTTT.

This sequence joins TRBV5-1 and TRBJ2-4, with TRBD1 identical over 8 bases. Germline V gene sequence: CDR1 SGHRS, CDR2 YFSETQ. The CDR3 totals 16 residues. V gave up 4 bases and J gave up 1 base; unmatched junction bases: 7. The CDR3: CASSPTGAGAKNIQYF. DNA for the CDR3: TGCGCCAGCAGCCCGACAGGGGCGGGGGCCAAAAACATTCAGTACTTC. The whole variable domain, remainder taken from reference TRBV5-1 and TRBJ2-4, is KAGVTQTPRYLIKTRGQQVTLSCSPISGHRSVSWYQQTPGQGLQFLFEYFSETQRNKGNFPGRFSGRQFSNSRSEMNVSTLELGDSALYLCASSPTGAGAKNIQYFGAGTRLSVL.

The gene calls are TRBV7-6 and TRBJ2-5; D might be TRBD1 or TRBD2, each matching 6 bases. CDR1 and CDR2 (germline): SGHVS, FNYEAQ. CDR3 length equals 15 residues. Trimming removed 5 bases at V and 1 base at J, with 14 bases between. The CDR3 region has the DNA TGTGCCAGCAGCCTAGGGGGAGGCCCCCAAGAGACCCAGTACTTC. Its protein is CASSLGGGPQETQYF. Using reference TRBV7-6 and TRBJ2-5 for the parts outside the CDR3, the full variable domain is GAGVSQSPRYKVTKRGQDVALRCDPISGHVSLYWYRQALGQGPEFLTYFNYEAQQDKSGLPNDRFSAERPEGSISTLTIQRTEQRDSAMYRCASSLGGGPQETQYFGPGTRLLVL.

In nucleotides, the CDR3 is TGTGCCAGCAGCCCTTGGTCCGGGACAGGGTCCACTGAAGCTTTCTTT. Translating it yields CASSPWSGTGSTEAFF. The rearrangement uses TRBV5-8 and TRBJ1-1; TRBD1 matches 9 bases. This CDR3 is 16 amino acids long. Germline-derived CDR1 and CDR2 are SGHTS and YDEGEE. The J segment lost 4 bases and the V segment lost 4 bases, leaving 11 bases of the junction unmatched.

The V and J genes are TRBV14 and TRBJ2-2; 9 bases agree with TRBD2. Trimming cost V 2 bases and J 3 bases; bases outside gene matches: 1. Germline V gene lookup returns CDR1 SGHDN and CDR2 FVKESK. CDR3 size: 15 residues. The chain's CDR3 is CASSQLAGYTGELFF. In nucleotides, the CDR3 is TGTGCCAGCAGCCAACTAGCGGGGTACACCGGGGAGCTGTTTTTT.

V and J are TRBV18 and TRBJ2-3, with 9 positions matching TRBD1. The germline V gene has CDR1 KGHSH and CDR2 LQKENI. The CDR3 is 15 residues long. The V gene end was trimmed by 2 bases and the J gene end by 4 bases; junction bases not matched to a gene: 4. The DNA of the CDR3 is TGTGCCAGCTCACCAATGGGACAGGGCGCAGATACGCAGTATTTT. It is translated as CASSPMGQGADTQYF.

The chain carries TRBV30 and TRBJ1-4; TRBD1 matches 9 bases. This CDR3 is built from 14 residues. Germline loops: CDR1 GTSNPN, CDR2 SVGIG (reference sequence). J was trimmed by 7 bases and V by 1 base; bases with no gene match: 4. The CDR3 DNA is TGTGCCTGGAGTGGGGGGACAGGGTCTGAAAAACTGTTTTTT. Translated, it gives CAWSGGTGSEKLFF.

This sequence joins TRBV11-1 and TRBJ1-1; TRBD1 matches at 7 bases. The CDR3 extends over 16 amino acids. Germline-derived CDR1 and CDR2 are SGHAT and FQDESV (reference sequence). The trim removed 3 bases at V and 1 base at J, leaving 8 bases unmatched. DNA for the CDR3: TGTGCCAGCAGCTTCGGAAACAGGGGAGGGAACACTGAAGCTTTCTTT. Residues: CASSFGNRGGNTEAFF.

The rearrangement joins TRBV10-2 to TRBJ2-3; 9 bases match TRBD2. The CDR3 is made up of 15 amino acids. Germline CDR1 WSHSY, CDR2 SAAADI. Trimming removed 6 bases from V and 1 base from J; junction bases left unmatched: 5. The CDR3 spells CASRGLAGRTDTQYF. The CDR3, as DNA: TGCGCCAGCAGGGGGCTAGCGGGGCGCACAGATACGCAGTATTTT.

The chain has TRBV14 and TRBJ2-1; TRBD1 agrees at 9 bases. CDR3 length: 15 amino acids. V lost 3 bases, J lost 4 bases, and 4 bases stayed unmatched. The germline gives CDR1 SGHDN, CDR2 FVKESK. In nucleotides, the CDR3 is TGTGCCAGCAGCCAGTATGGACAGGGGTACAATGAGCAGTTCTTC. Translated: CASSQYGQGYNEQFF.